A single sample gave rise to the 16 T cell receptor beta chains below, sequenced in a study of identical twins. TCRdb used MiXCR to reprocess the 5' RACE reads, holding one entry per CDR3 protein. The sample lists 400,000 to 500,000 distinct CDR3 sequences; around 15% were seen once. This same sample was also taken into another study, of yellow fever vaccine responses in identical twins.

The sample was CD4+ T cells sorted from blood. These receptors came from a young woman in good health.

This clonotype was observed a few times. The CDR3 reads CSARDMGGIHEQFF. CDR3 sequence (DNA): TGCAGTGCTAGAGATATGGGAGGCATCCATGAGCAGTTCTTC. The rearrangement uses TRBV20-1 and TRBJ2-1, with D possibly TRBD2 on 6 matching bases. From germline, CDR1 is DFQATT and CDR2 SNEGSKA (reference sequence). This CDR3 comprises 14 residues. Between the trimmed V and J ends, which lost 0 bases and 8 bases, there was a span of 14 bases.

The gene calls are TRBV5-1 and TRBJ2-3, with 10 positions matching TRBD2. Looked up from germline, CDR1 is SGHRS and CDR2 is YFSETQ. This CDR3 comprises 15 residues. J was trimmed by 4 bases and V by 4 bases; bases with no gene match: 6. CDR3 DNA: TGCGCCAGCAGCACCAGCGGGAGGGCGGCAGATACGCAGTATTTT. Translating it yields CASSTSGRAADTQYF.

The V call is TRBV6-5, the J call TRBJ1-1, with D hard to call. The CDR3 is 12 amino acids. Germline CDR1 MNHEY, CDR2 SVGAGI. V was clipped by 6 bases and J by 7 bases, with 12 bases between them. The CDR3 region has the DNA TGTGCCAGCAGACCGACGGTGGGTGAAGCTTTCTTT. Translating gives CASRPTVGEAFF.

The sample holds a few counts of this clonotype. This chain links TRBV20-1 with TRBJ2-1; perhaps TRBD1 as D (7 bases). This CDR3 region has 12 residues. CDR1 is DFQATT, CDR2 SNEGSKA, per germline (reference sequence). CDR3 sequence reads: CSEGGQYNEQFF. The CDR3 DNA reads as TGCAGCGAGGGGGGACAGTACAATGAGCAGTTCTTC.

This clonotype was picked up a small number of times. CDR3 nucleotides: TGTGCCAGCTCACCTCTACGACTAGCGGGACGCTCCACACTGGATGAGCAGTTCTTC. Translation: CASSPLRLAGRSTLDEQFF. The chain uses TRBV18 and TRBJ2-1, with TRBD2 identical over 11 bases. This CDR3 is 19 amino acids long. Germline loops: CDR1 KGHSH, CDR2 LQKENI. Unmatched junction bases numbered 18, after V lost 3 bases and J lost 8 bases.

This clonotype was detected a few times. The V gene is TRBV18, the J gene TRBJ2-1; perhaps TRBD1 as D (5 bases). CDR1 and CDR2 from the germline V gene are KGHSH and LQKENI. The CDR3 totals 13 residues. With 0 bases removed from V and 8 bases from J, the gap between germline ends came to 8 bases. The CDR3: CASSPPGRDEQFF. For the CDR3, the DNA is TGTGCCAGCTCACCACCGGGCAGGGATGAGCAGTTCTTC.

The chain recombines TRBV20-1 with TRBJ2-5, with TRBD2 matching 15 bases. Germline CDR1 and CDR2: DFQATT and SNEGSKA (reference sequence). V lost 2 bases and J lost 4; bases outside the gene matches: 5. This CDR3 has 16 amino acids. The CDR3 nucleotides are TGCAGTGCTAGAAGGGGGACTAGCGGGAGGATAGAGACCCAGTACTTC. Translated: CSARRGTSGRIETQYF.

This clonotype was seen repeatedly, ten times or more. The rearrangement joins TRBV20-1 to TRBJ2-7; either TRBD1 or TRBD2 may fit D (6 bases each). V lost 4 bases, J lost 1 base, and 23 bases lay in between. This CDR3 has 17 amino acids. The V gene's germline CDR1 is DFQATT and CDR2 SNEGSKA (reference sequence). The CDR3 DNA is TGCAGTGCTAACTCACTCGACAGGCCTGGGACTTCCTACGAGCAGTACTTC. Protein sequence: CSANSLDRPGTSYEQYF.

In this sample, this clonotype turned up a few times. V gene TRBV18 combines with J gene TRBJ1-1, with TRBD1 matching 9 bases. Trimming at V came to 1 base and at J to 2 bases, leaving 5 bases not matched to a gene. Germline V gene sequence: CDR1 KGHSH, CDR2 LQKENI. The CDR3 is 16 residues long. CDR3 sequence: CASSPLSGQGNTEAFF. Written as DNA, the CDR3 is TGTGCCAGCTCACCACTCTCGGGACAGGGTAACACTGAAGCTTTCTTT.

This clonotype was seen a few times. V is TRBV29-1 and J is TRBJ1-1; a weak D match, TRBD1 (6 bases). V lost 5 bases, J lost 11 bases, and 15 bases lay in between. This CDR3 is 11 amino acids long. CDR1 and CDR2 (germline): SQVTM, ANQGSEA. The DNA for the CDR3 is TGCAGCGTTTACAACAGGGCGTTGGCTTTCTTT. Its protein product is CSVYNRALAFF. Variable domain in full (rest from reference TRBV29-1 and TRBJ1-1): SAVISQKPSRDICQRGTSLTIQCQVDSQVTMMFWYRQQPGQSLTLIATANQGSEATYESGFVIDKFPISRPNLTFSTLTVSNMSPEDSSIYLCSVYNRALAFFGQGTRLTVV.

This clonotype was observed a handful of times. V gene TRBV6-5 combines with J gene TRBJ2-7; TRBD2 agrees at 10 bases. Germline loops: CDR1 MNHEY, CDR2 SVGAGI. Trimming took 2 bases from V and 6 from J; bases not matched to a gene: 7. The CDR3 totals 15 residues. The CDR3 coding sequence is TGTGCCAGCAGTTACGGGGGGACTAGCGCCCTCGAGCAGTACTTC. It encodes CASSYGGTSALEQYF.

The sample holds a few counts of this clonotype. The chain is built from TRBV6-1 and TRBJ2-1; tentatively, D is TRBD2 (5 bases). CDR1 is MNHNS and CDR2 is SASEGT in the germline V gene. The V end lost 6 bases, the J end lost 0 bases, and 15 bases lay between the germline ends. The CDR3 runs 16 residues. CDR3 coding DNA: TGTGCCAGCAGGGACCCCGGACTGAGCTCCTACAATGAGCAGTTCTTC. Its protein product is CASRDPGLSSYNEQFF.

There are many counts of this clonotype. The gene calls are TRBV20-1 and TRBJ1-5, with a weak D call TRBD1 (5 bases). This CDR3 has 13 amino acids. CDR1 and CDR2 from the germline V gene are DFQATT and SNEGSKA (reference sequence). With 6 bases removed from V and 5 bases from J, the gap between germline ends came to 14 bases. The CDR3 DNA reads TGCAGTGCCGGGGACGGACTAGATCAGCCCCAGCATTTT. It translates to CSAGDGLDQPQHF.

This clonotype came up many times. This chain links TRBV5-1 with TRBJ2-1; TRBD1 aligns across 8 bases. In germline, CDR1 is SGHRS, CDR2 YFSETQ. The V gene end was trimmed by 5 bases and the J gene end by 0 bases; junction bases not matched to a gene: 4. This CDR3 is built from 15 residues. CDR3 loop: CASRQTGDSYNEQFF. The DNA for the CDR3 is TGCGCCAGCAGGCAGACAGGGGACTCCTACAATGAGCAGTTCTTC.

At least ten counts were recorded for this clonotype. This sequence joins TRBV24-1 and TRBJ2-3, with 7 bases lining up with TRBD2. The CDR3 has 15 residues. The germline CDR1 and CDR2 sequences are KGHDR and SFDVKD. J lost 0 bases, V lost 7 bases, and 6 bases had no gene match. CDR3 DNA sequence: TGTGCCACCAGCCCCAGCGGGATTAGCACAGATACGCAGTATTTT. This gives the protein CATSPSGISTDTQYF.

This clonotype was seen a handful of times. The chain recombines TRBV20-1 with TRBJ2-1; 7 bases map to TRBD2. With V trimmed by 6 bases and J by 12 bases, 8 bases remained unmatched. Per germline, CDR1 DFQATT and CDR2 SNEGSKA (reference sequence). The CDR3 length is 11 residues. CDR3 in amino acids: CSAVSGKGQFF. The CDR3 coding sequence is TGCAGTGCGGTCAGCGGGAAGGGGCAGTTCTTC.